This T cell receptor beta chain was obtained from a study of blood T cell repertoires in COVID-19. Across the study: The cDNA or gDNA used as material had been derived from T cells, B-cell-depleted T cells, or PBMCs.

Method: immunoSEQ multiplex PCR; TCRdb's copy keeps in-frame clones and lacks some. The repertoire holds 110,000 or so clones, with approximately 81% as singletons. Sample: peripheral blood. The source is a human donor in a cohort sampled during active COVID-19.

CDR3 sequence reads: CASSPPGLAGGREQFF. CDR3 DNA: TGTGCCAGCTCACCGCCCGGACTAGCGGGGGGGCGCGAGCAGTTCTTC. The V call is TRBV18, the J call TRBJ2-1; 15 bases line up with TRBD2. V shed 3 bases, J shed 10 bases, and the junction held 7 bases outside the gene matches. Germline V gives CDR1 KGHSH, CDR2 LQKENI. There are 16 residues in the CDR3.